This T cell receptor beta chain derives from a study of T-cell reconstitution after alpha-beta-depleted transplantation in children. Whole-study results and caveats: Among T cells one year after transplant, newly produced cells accounted for most counts and diversity. Alpha-beta T cells about two months after transplant reportedly derived from several hundred expanded graft clones. Some patients showed high day-60 TCRbeta diversity, which derived from surviving recipient T cells and thymic progenitors.

This clonotype appeared many times. The target antigen is unknown. The V gene's germline CDR1 is MNHEY and CDR2 SMNVEV (reference sequence). V lost 3 bases and J lost 3, with 15 bases in between. CDR3 length: 15 amino acids. Construction of the TCRbeta library involved unique molecular identifiers. TCRdb re-called the PCR reads through MiXCR, storing one row per CDR3 protein. This sample has approximately 80,000 distinct CDR3 sequences, with 14% found just once. The chain couples TRBV27 to TRBJ2-7, with D tentatively TRBD1 or TRBD2 (9 bases each). The source of this sequence is a male patient aged 2 to 10 who had a stem cell transplant for acute lymphoblastic leukemia, so the T cells may come from the graft donor. Material: PBMCs, mostly from graft donor cells, obtained 180 days after TCRalphabeta/CD19-depleted stem cell transplant. CDR3 in amino acids: CASSFLAGQGYEQYF. The CDR3 nucleotides are TGTGCCAGCAGTTTCCTAGCGGGACAGGGCTACGAGCAGTACTTC.